Shown below are 7 T cell receptor beta chains from a single sample sequenced in a study of T cells after somatic rescue of genetic block. The repertoire was sequenced with immunoSEQ multiplex PCR; TCRdb's copy has only in-frame clones and lacks some. Seen here are 85,000 to 90,000 clones, more than 80% observed once, and the top ten hold about 1.5%. Source material: peripheral blood mononuclear cells (PBMCs). All receptors come from a woman under 30.

This chain uses TRBV7-9 with TRBJ2-7, with 9 bases fitting TRBD2. Looked up from germline, CDR1 is SEHNR and CDR2 is FQNEAQ (reference sequence). With V trimmed by 1 base and J by 4 bases, 2 bases remained unmatched. CDR3 length: 14 residues. This chain's CDR3 is CASSLVSGSYEQYF. The CDR3 DNA follows: TGTGCCAGCAGCTTAGTTAGCGGGAGTTACGAGCAGTACTTC.

The rearrangement joins TRBV7-3 to TRBJ2-7, with unresolved D. Germline V gene data show CDR1 as SGHTA and CDR2 as FQGTGA. CDR3 length equals 13 residues. V was cut by 0 bases and J by 7 bases, with 10 bases left in between. In nucleotides, the CDR3 is TGTGCCAGCAGCTTAACGGACGCGAGAGAGCAGTACTTC. Translation gives CASSLTDAREQYF.

The chain links TRBV20-1 to TRBJ1-2, with D tentatively TRBD1 (6 bases). Deletions cut 3 bases from V and 8 bases from J, with 7 bases between. Germline V gene data show CDR1 as DFQATT and CDR2 as SNEGSKA (reference sequence). The CDR3 contains 10 residues. The CDR3 DNA reads as TGCAGTGCTAGCAGGGGAGGCTACACCTTC. It is translated as CSASRGGYTF.

This rearrangement joins TRBV11-2 to TRBJ2-1, with 9 bases fitting TRBD2. Germline V lookup: CDR1 SGHAT, CDR2 FQNNGV. V dropped 5 bases and J dropped 7; count of bases not matched to a gene: 12. The CDR3 sequence is 16 residues long. The CDR3 DNA reads TGTGCCAGCAGCCCTAGGCTAGCGGGAATAGGGAATGAGCAGTTCTTC. Residues: CASSPRLAGIGNEQFF.

The DNA of the CDR3 is TGTGCCAGCAGTGAAGCGCTATCCCCGAACAGGGCTTTCTTT. Translation: CASSEALSPNRAFF. The J gene is TRBJ1-1, the V gene TRBV6-1, with TRBD1 as a possible D gene (5 bases). The CDR3 totals 14 residues. The V gene lost 0 bases and the J gene lost 11 bases, with 16 bases spanning the gap. Germline CDR1 and CDR2: MNHNS and SASEGT.

The rearrangement joins TRBV28 to TRBJ1-1; TRBD1 might be the D (5 bases). Trimming removed 8 bases from V and 4 bases from J, with 14 bases in between. Germline V gene lookup returns CDR1 MDHEN and CDR2 SYDVKM. This CDR3 comprises 13 residues. CDR3 nucleotides: TGTGCCAGCCACAGGACTTTAGGCACTGAAGCTTTCTTT. This translates into CASHRTLGTEAFF.

The chain joins TRBV4-2 to TRBJ2-1; a weak D match, TRBD1 (6 bases). CDR1 is LGHNA, CDR2 YNFKEQ, per germline. The ends were cut back, 1 base at V and 12 bases at J, with 19 bases in the middle. The CDR3 contains 15 residues. In nucleotides, the CDR3 is TGTGCCAGCAGCCAAGCCCCGCAACAGGGCTGGTGGCAGTTCTTC. Amino acids: CASSQAPQQGWWQFF.